One and the same sample provided the 23 T cell receptor beta chains below, sequenced in a study of tumor-infiltrating lymphocytes in oesophageal squamous cell carcinoma. TCRdb reanalysed the PCR reads using MiXCR and keeps one entry per CDR3 protein. Here the sample spans about 12,000 distinct CDR3 sequences, around half being singletons. The sequenced sample was esophageal tumor tissue. The receptors derive from a female donor with esophageal squamous cell carcinoma.

The rearrangement uses TRBV10-3 and TRBJ1-1, with D possibly being TRBD1 (5 bases). Germline V gene lookup returns CDR1 ENHRY and CDR2 SYGVKD. This CDR3 spans 15 amino acids. V was pared by 8 bases and J by 1 base, with 17 bases between. As DNA, the CDR3 is TGTGCCATCCGACCCGGGACGGTAACGAACACTGAAGCTTTCTTT. Its translation: CAIRPGTVTNTEAFF.

A note on this clonotype: Since no conserved phenylalanine or tryptophan closes the CDR3, a read error is the likely cause. It is unclear where the CDR3 begins or ends on the DNA, so no DNA is shown, and the CDR3 is as TCRdb lists it. The V call is TRBV7-2, the J call TRBJ2-1; TRBD2, as called in the table, went unchecked against the DNA. Looked up from germline, CDR1 is SGHTA and CDR2 is FQGNSA. The CDR3 length equals 18 residues, ends included. The CDR3 sequence is CASSLGQAGLPYEQYFGN.

CDR3 residues: CASSDPTSGRSTDTQYF. CDR3 DNA: TGTGCCAGCAGCGACCCGACTAGCGGGAGAAGCACAGATACGCAGTATTTT. The chain employs TRBV7-9 and TRBJ2-3, with 12 bases lining up with TRBD2. Trimming at V came to 5 bases and at J to 0 bases, leaving 6 bases not matched to a gene. The CDR3 contains 17 residues. The germline CDR1 and CDR2 sequences are SEHNR and FQNEAQ (reference sequence).

Only a few counts were recorded for this clonotype. The V and J genes are TRBV7-2 and TRBJ1-2; possible D gene TRBD1, 6 bases. V shed 5 bases and J shed 2 bases, with 18 bases lying between them. Germline CDR1 is SGHTA and CDR2 is FQGNSA. The CDR3 has 16 residues. The CDR3 loop is CASSTYRGQTNYGYTF. CDR3 DNA sequence: TGTGCCAGCAGCACATATAGGGGACAAACCAACTATGGCTACACCTTC.

This chain links TRBV28 with TRBJ1-2, with D unclear. The J call is uncertain, as TRBJ2-1 better fits the DNA end. From germline, CDR1 is MDHEN and CDR2 SYDVKM. This CDR3 is 16 amino acids long. The CDR3 DNA is TGTGCCAGCAGTTTTTACCCAGGATCATCCGCCAATGAGCAGTTCTTC. Translated: CASSFYPGSSANEQFF.

A few counts support this clonotype. V is TRBV7-3 and J is TRBJ2-1, with TRBD2 identical over 8 bases. This CDR3 is 15 amino acids long. Germline V lookup: CDR1 SGHTA, CDR2 FQGTGA. Trimming cost V 5 bases and J 1 base; bases outside gene matches: 4. The CDR3 loop is CASSPLAGSYNEQFF. In nucleotides, the CDR3 is TGTGCCAGCAGCCCCTTAGCGGGGTCCTACAATGAGCAGTTCTTC. Full variable domain (rest looked up from reference TRBV7-3 and TRBJ2-1): GAGVSQTPSNKVTEKGKYVELRCDPISGHTALYWYRQSLGQGPEFLIYFQGTGAADDSGLPNDRFFAVRPEGSVSTLKIQRTERGDSAVYLCASSPLAGSYNEQFFGPGTRLTVL.

The rearrangement uses TRBV11-3 and TRBJ2-5, with TRBD2 identical over 8 bases. The better agreement between TRBJ2-1 and the DNA end casts doubt on the J call. Germline CDR1 reads SGHNT; CDR2 reads YENEEA. The CDR3 runs to 15 residues. CDR3 in amino acids: CASSSGLGTYNEQFF. As DNA, the CDR3 is TGTGCCAGCAGCTCGGGACTAGGAACTTACAATGAGCAGTTCTTC.

The chain employs TRBV5-3 and TRBJ2-3, with 7 positions matching TRBD1. TRBV5-3 is filed as an ORF, its function uncertain. The CDR3 covers 14 residues. V shed 8 bases, J shed 1 base, and the junction held 7 bases outside the gene matches. In DNA, the CDR3 is TGTGCCAGCAGTTCAGGACAGGGCACAGATACGCAGTATTTT. Its translation is CASSSGQGTDTQYF.

The CDR3 sequence: CASSFEETQYF. The CDR3 DNA reads as TGTGCCAGCAGCTTCGAAGAGACCCAGTACTTC. The chain combines TRBV5-6 with TRBJ2-5; D remains unclear. V was clipped by 2 bases and J by 3 bases, with 2 bases between them. The germline CDR1 and CDR2 sequences are SGHDT and YYEEEE. There are 11 residues in the CDR3.

Comment on this clonotype: This is likely a read error, given that the CDR3 carries no conserved phenylalanine or tryptophan at its end. No DNA is shown, since the ends of the CDR3 on it are uncertain; the CDR3 is the one TCRdb lists. The chain uses TRBV7-3 and TRBJ2-6; the D call TRBD2 from the table was never checked on the DNA. The CDR3 length is 17 residues, termini included. Germline V gene lookup returns CDR1 SGHTA and CDR2 FQGTGA. This CDR3 reads CASSREGSGGYEQYFGA.

This clonotype has just a few counts. This CDR3 fails to terminate in the conserved phenylalanine or tryptophan, so it likely reflects a read error. Because the CDR3's place on the DNA is in doubt, the DNA is left out and the CDR3 is given as listed by TCRdb. The chain has TRBV11-2 and TRBJ2-1; TRBD2, the table's D call, was not compared with the DNA. CDR1 and CDR2 (germline): SGHAT, FQNNGV. The CDR3 has 13 amino acids, counting both end residues. CDR3 amino acids: CASSLKGPNTFGS.

This clonotype was seen more than once but under ten times. The V gene is TRBV6-1, the J gene TRBJ2-5; D is uncertain. The CDR3 loop spans 12 amino acids. CDR1 is MNHNS and CDR2 is SASEGT in the germline V gene. Trimming took off 8 bases at V and 2 bases at J, with 9 bases between the two ends. As DNA, the CDR3 is TGTGCCAGCGGGTGGGATCAAGAGACCCAGTACTTC. Translation gives CASGWDQETQYF.

This clonotype was seen more than once but under ten times. The chain links TRBV7-3 to TRBJ2-1; D gene uncertain. With 3 bases removed from V and 0 bases from J, the gap between germline ends came to 9 bases. Germline CDR1 reads SGHTA; CDR2 reads FQGTGA. This CDR3 spans 15 amino acids. The CDR3 loop reads CASSFGSSSYNEQFF. The CDR3 bases are TGTGCCAGCAGCTTCGGGTCTAGCTCCTACAATGAGCAGTTCTTC.

The table lists this clonotype with a count of one. The chain recombines TRBV6-6 with TRBJ2-5, with D possibly TRBD1 on 6 matching bases. The DNA end favors TRBJ2-7, so the J call may be wrong. The CDR3 consists of 13 residues. The V gene's germline CDR1 is MNHNY and CDR2 SVGAGI (reference sequence). The CDR3: CASSRDKLYEQYF. CDR3 nucleotides: TGTGCCAGCAGCCGGGACAAACTCTACGAGCAGTACTTC.

V usage is TRBV7-9 and J usage is TRBJ2-1; D might be TRBD2 (5 bases). V gave up 2 bases and J gave up 10 bases, with 12 bases separating them. Germline CDR1 SEHNR, CDR2 FQNEAQ (reference sequence). This CDR3 has 13 amino acids. The CDR3 DNA follows: TGTGCCAGCAGCTTACTCCGAGACTACGAGCAGTTCTTC. Its protein product is CASSLLRDYEQFF. The whole variable domain, remainder taken from reference TRBV7-9 and TRBJ2-1, is DTGVSQNPRHKITKRGQNVTFRCDPISEHNRLYWYRQTLGQGPEFLTYFQNEAQLEKSRLLSDRFSAERPKGSFSTLEIQRTEQGDSAMYLCASSLLRDYEQFFGPGTRLTVL.

This clonotype came up many times. The rearrangement links TRBV10-2 to TRBJ1-2; 8 nucleotides agree with TRBD1. Trimming at V came to 6 bases and at J to 3 bases, leaving 3 bases not matched to a gene. Per the germline V gene, CDR1 is WSHSY and CDR2 is SAAADI. The CDR3 consists of 13 residues. This CDR3 reads CASRDRGYYGYTF. CDR3 nucleotide sequence: TGCGCCAGCAGAGACAGGGGTTACTATGGCTACACCTTC.

This clonotype has just a few counts. The gene calls are TRBV7-9 and TRBJ2-1, with 11 bases identical to TRBD2. V dropped 5 bases and J dropped 7; count of bases not matched to a gene: 10. The V gene's germline CDR1 is SEHNR and CDR2 FQNEAQ (reference sequence). This CDR3 is built from 16 residues. The CDR3 nucleotides read TGTGCCAGCAGCCCGAGTAGCGGGAGGGCCAAGAATGAGCAGTTCTTC. It specifies CASSPSSGRAKNEQFF.

The chain links TRBV7-4 to TRBJ2-7; D uncertain. With 5 bases removed from V and 9 bases from J, the gap between germline ends came to 8 bases. This CDR3 has 10 residues. Germline V gives CDR1 SGHVT, CDR2 SQSDAQ. The CDR3 here is CASSRLGQYF. The CDR3 DNA is TGTGCCAGCAGCCGCCTAGGGCAGTACTTC.

V gene TRBV5-1 combines with J gene TRBJ2-5; 8 bases agree with TRBD2. The J call may be faulty, since TRBJ2-1 better matches the DNA end. CDR1 is SGHRS, CDR2 YFSETQ, per germline. This CDR3 is built from 15 residues. As DNA, the CDR3 is TGCGCCAGCAGCTTGTTAGCGGGATCATACAATGAGCAGTTCTTC. It specifies CASSLLAGSYNEQFF.

The genes are TRBV24-1 and TRBJ2-1; D is ambiguous. The J call may not be correct, given that the DNA end is closer to TRBJ2-7. CDR1 is KGHDR, CDR2 SFDVKD, per germline. CDR3 size: 12 residues. CDR3 sequence (DNA): TGTGCCACCAGTGATCCCACTTCCGAGCAGTACTTC. Protein sequence: CATSDPTSEQYF.

CDR3 sequence: CASSLNNRNTGELFF. As DNA, the CDR3 is TGCGCCAGCAGCTTGAATAACAGGAACACCGGGGAGCTGTTTTTT. The rearrangement joins TRBV5-1 to TRBJ2-2; D remains unclear. The length of the CDR3 is 15 residues. The germline CDR1 and CDR2 sequences are SGHRS and YFSETQ. V was clipped by 1 base and J by 1 base, with 8 bases between them.

The CDR3 coding sequence is TGTGCCAGCAGCTTTGGGACAGGAGAGCAGTTCTTC. It encodes CASSFGTGEQFF. V is TRBV7-6 and J is TRBJ2-1, with 8 bases lining up with TRBD1. Germline V lookup: CDR1 SGHVS, CDR2 FNYEAQ. This CDR3 has 12 amino acids. V shed 3 bases and J 10 bases; nucleotides not matched to a gene: 2.

Written as DNA, the CDR3 is TGTGCCAGCAGCTTACAACAGGGAAGGTCCTACGAGCAGTACTTC. Its translation: CASSLQQGRSYEQYF. J is TRBJ2-3 and V is TRBV7-8; a weak D match, TRBD1 (6 bases). The DNA matches TRBJ2-7 better at its end, which makes the J call doubtful. Germline CDR1 reads SGHVS; CDR2 reads FQNEAQ. CDR3 length: 15 residues.